This T cell receptor (beta chain) originates from a study of cytomegalovirus exposure and HLA in healthy donors. Study summary: The same platform was used for the roughly 110 validation repertoires as for the 650 to 700 first-cohort repertoires, as reported in a later analysis. Study outcomes and limitations: Rarity marked most TCR sequences, yet some public TCRs occurred in many donors. One later analysis, an examination of the 90 to 150 validation repertoires, found that first-cohort TCR clusters tended to co-occur in them. As confirmed in vitro, three CMV-associated chains were specific for CMV antigens.

The protocol was immunoSEQ multiplex PCR, while the TCRdb copy is restricted to in-frame clones and leaves out a portion. The repertoire holds under 300,000 clones, nearly 90% seen once, with 0.35% to 0.45% in the top ten. Regarding this clone: Its target is not known.

Trimming stripped 2 bases from V and 9 bases from J, with 8 bases between. CDR1 is MNHEY, CDR2 SVGAGI, per germline. The CDR3 covers 12 residues. The sample taken for sequencing was PBMCs. This TCR was recovered from a young woman in good health and CMV-seronegative. The chain joins TRBV6-5 to TRBJ1-5; D might be TRBD1 (6 bases). CDR3 amino acids: CASSYGRGPQHF. Here the CDR3 DNA reads TGTGCCAGCAGTTACGGCAGGGGGCCCCAGCATTTT.